The 8 T cell receptor beta chains reported below all come from one sample, sequenced in a study of cytomegalovirus exposure and HLA in healthy donors. Primers: 60 Vbeta forward and 13 Jbeta reverse. Data came from immunoSEQ multiplex PCR; TCRdb stores just in-frame clones and leaves some out. The data hold 140,000 or so clones, with about 84% observed a single time. The sequencing input was PBMCs. The receptors stem from a woman aged 18-29 years in good health and CMV-seropositive.

The count of this clone is one. This chain uses TRBV6-1 with TRBJ2-5, with D possibly TRBD2 on 7 matching bases. The CDR3 spans 14 residues. Trimming took 8 bases from V and 5 from J, leaving 18 bases between them. Germline loops: CDR1 MNHNS, CDR2 SASEGT. This CDR3 reads CASVRARGAETQYF. The CDR3 DNA follows: TGTGCCAGCGTAAGGGCCCGGGGGGCGGAGACCCAGTACTTC.

This rearrangement joins TRBV5-4 to TRBJ1-1, with 9 positions matching TRBD1. Trimming removed 4 bases from V and 6 bases from J; junction bases left unmatched: 10. Germline V gene data show CDR1 as SGHNT and CDR2 as YYREEE (reference sequence). This CDR3 is built from 15 residues. The CDR3 DNA follows: TGTGCCAGCAGCAAGCCGGGACAGGGTCCGGCTGAAGCTTTCTTT. This gives the protein CASSKPGQGPAEAFF.

The chain employs TRBV19 and TRBJ1-1, with no clear D. This CDR3 is 14 amino acids long. Trimming removed 4 bases from V and 1 base from J, with 10 bases in between. The germline CDR1 and CDR2 sequences are LNHDA and SQIVND (reference sequence). CDR3 sequence (DNA): TGTGCCAGTAGTACGTGGTCTACGAACACTGAAGCTTTCTTT. This encodes CASSTWSTNTEAFF.

Only a few counts were recorded for this clone. The gene calls are TRBV9 and TRBJ1-3, with D maybe TRBD1 (5 bases). V lost 4 bases to trimming and J lost 4 bases, with 12 bases between them. CDR3 length: 14 amino acids. Germline V gene sequence: CDR1 SGDLS, CDR2 YYNGEE. CDR3: CASSPQGGGNTIYF. CDR3 bases: TGTGCCAGCAGCCCCCAGGGCGGCGGAAACACCATATATTTT.

This chain uses TRBV5-1 with TRBJ2-1; 8 bases are a match to TRBD1. CDR3 size: 16 residues. J gave up 3 bases and V 4 bases, and 9 bases lay outside the gene matches. Germline assignment: CDR1 SGHRS and CDR2 YFSETQ. CDR3 sequence (DNA): TGCGCCAGCAGCCTCACGACAGGGGCCAGCTACAATGAGCAGTTCTTC. Residues: CASSLTTGASYNEQFF.

The chain is built from TRBV5-1 and TRBJ2-1; D perhaps matches TRBD2 (6 bases). The length of the CDR3 is 18 residues. In germline, CDR1 is SGHRS, CDR2 YFSETQ. V lost 0 bases and J lost 0, with 16 bases in between. The CDR3 bases are TGCGCCAGCAGCTTGGGGGACCGCGGGGCGAGCTCCTACAATGAGCAGTTCTTC. This codes for CASSLGDRGASSYNEQFF.

V gene TRBV29-1 combines with J gene TRBJ2-7; a possible D gene is TRBD2 (7 bases). Per the germline V gene, CDR1 is SQVTM and CDR2 is ANQGSEA. The length of the CDR3 is 13 residues. V was pared by 4 bases and J by 3 bases, with 13 bases between. This CDR3 is CSVVLRGGYEQYF. For the CDR3, the DNA is TGCAGCGTTGTTCTGAGGGGGGGCTACGAGCAGTACTTC.

This chain connects TRBV10-3 to TRBJ1-1; D gene uncertain. Trimming cost V 10 bases and J 3 bases, with 15 bases left between them. Per the germline V gene, CDR1 is ENHRY and CDR2 is SYGVKD. The CDR3 covers 13 residues. DNA for the CDR3: TGTGCCACCAGCCTTACGGAGGACACTGAAGCTTTCTTT. It encodes CATSLTEDTEAFF.